This T cell receptor (beta chain) emerged from a study of naive and memory T cell subsets. V was pared by 6 bases and J by 3 bases, with 18 bases between. This CDR3 region has 15 residues. Per germline, CDR1 MNHEY and CDR2 SVGAGI. Worth noting for this clonotype: Its antigen is as yet unknown.

The beta constant-region primer was an equimolar mix of two oligonucleotides covering TRBC1 and TRBC2. The ligated cDNA underwent four PCR rounds using SP2 and nested alpha and beta constant-region primers. Ligation attached a single-stranded oligonucleotide with a 12-nucleotide UMI and the SP2 primer to the cDNA 3' end. One entry per CDR3 protein results from TCRdb running MiXCR on the UMI-ligation and nested PCR reads. The profile shows roughly 140,000 distinct CDR3 sequences, roughly a fifth of them singletons. General study points: Possibly reflecting memory cells re-expressing CD45RA, a few larger clonotypes occurred in naive repertoires, especially CD8.

The TCR sequence derives from a human donor in good health. Source material: naive CD8+ T cells from blood. This chain uses TRBV6-5 with TRBJ2-7, with D possibly being TRBD1 or TRBD2 (5 bases each). The CDR3 sequence: CASSPWLVGGYEQYF. The CDR3 DNA reads as TGTGCCAGCAGCCCCTGGTTGGTTGGGGGCTACGAGCAGTACTTC.